Listed below are T cell receptor beta chains from one sample, sequenced in a study of metastatic and nonmetastatic thyroid tumors. TCRdb re-clonotyped the PCR reads through MiXCR. The table has tens of thousands of clones, more than 3.5% seen once. The sample consisted of blood. The source of these receptors is a female donor with papillary thyroid cancer or a benign thyroid nodule (not recorded which). Some clones in this sample may be carry-over from other donors' samples. CDR3s include the opening cysteine and the closing phenylalanine or tryptophan. D genes are given only for firm matches. Rows give clone size only sometimes, using once, few, many, or a class for an expanded clone.

j_gene: TRBJ2-1
d_gene: .
abundance: many
v_gene: TRBV7-7
CDR3aa: CASSLDFRNNEQFF
CDR3nt: TGTGCTAGCAGCTTAGATTTCCGTAACAATGAGCAGTTCTTC

j_gene: TRBJ2-7
d_gene: .
abundance: many
v_gene: TRBV7-2
CDR3aa: CASILSQGPYEQYF
CDR3nt: TGTGCCAGCATCTTATCCCAGGGCCCCTACGAGCAGTACTTC

j_gene: TRBJ1-1
d_gene: .
abundance: .
v_gene: TRBV6-1
CDR3aa: CASRTDPNTEAFF
CDR3nt: TGTGCCAGCAGGACAGACCCGAACACTGAAGCTTTCTTT

j_gene: TRBJ1-1
d_gene: .
abundance: many
v_gene: TRBV2
CDR3aa: CATTFYGTEAFF
CDR3nt: TGTGCCACGACCTTCTACGGAACTGAAGCTTTCTTT

j_gene: TRBJ2-1
d_gene: TRBD2
abundance: many
v_gene: TRBV7-3
CDR3aa: CASSLKGLASYNEQFF
CDR3nt: TGTGCCAGCAGCTTAAAGGGACTAGCCTCCTACAATGAGCAGTTCTTC

j_gene: TRBJ2-7
d_gene: .
abundance: few
v_gene: TRBV15
CDR3aa: CATSNGDIYKQYF
CDR3nt: TGTGCCACCAGCAACGGGGACATCTACAAGCAGTACTTC

j_gene: TRBJ2-7
d_gene: TRBD1
abundance: many
v_gene: TRBV19
CDR3aa: CASSRPGQSYEQYF
CDR3nt: TGTGCCAGTAGCCGCCCGGGACAGTCCTACGAGCAGTACTTC

j_gene: TRBJ2-1
d_gene: .
abundance: few
v_gene: TRBV28
CDR3aa: CAITLDGVGYNEQFF
CDR3nt: TGTGCCATCACCCTAGACGGGGTCGGCTACAATGAGCAGTTCTTC

j_gene: TRBJ1-3
d_gene: .
abundance: many
v_gene: TRBV11-2
CDR3aa: CASSPGVSSGNTIYF
CDR3nt: TGTGCCAGCAGCCCGGGGGTTTCCTCTGGAAACACCATATATTTT

j_gene: TRBJ2-2
d_gene: .
abundance: many
v_gene: TRBV7-2
CDR3aa: CASSFMARTVNTGELFF
CDR3nt: TGTGCCAGCAGCTTTATGGCCCGGACAGTGAACACCGGGGAGCTGTTTTTT

j_gene: TRBJ2-4
d_gene: .
abundance: many
v_gene: TRBV24-1
CDR3aa: CATSDGGGVSRENIQYF
CDR3nt: TGTGCCACCAGTGACGGAGGCGGGGTGTCGAGAGAAAACATTCAGTACTTC

j_gene: TRBJ2-1
d_gene: TRBD2
abundance: few
v_gene: TRBV6-1
CDR3aa: CASSRDYYNEQFF
CDR3nt: TGTGCCAGCAGTCGGGACTACTACAATGAGCAGTTCTTC

j_gene: TRBJ2-6
d_gene: .
abundance: many
v_gene: TRBV6-1
CDR3aa: CASTEGVLRYGANVLTF
CDR3nt: TGTGCCAGCACTGAGGGGGTCCTACGGTACGGGGCCAACGTCCTGACTTTC

j_gene: TRBJ2-7
d_gene: .
abundance: .
v_gene: TRBV20-1
CDR3aa: CSARYVMEQYF
CDR3nt: TGCAGTGCTAGGTATGTGATGGAGCAGTACTTC

j_gene: TRBJ2-7
d_gene: .
abundance: .
v_gene: TRBV6-1
CDR3aa: CASQIETGPYEQYF
CDR3nt: TGTGCCAGTCAAATAGAGACAGGTCCCTACGAGCAGTACTTC

j_gene: TRBJ1-1
d_gene: .
abundance: .
v_gene: TRBV6-1
CDR3aa: CASIKHPEGTESFF
CDR3nt: TGTGCCAGCATCAAGCACCCGGAAGGCACTGAATCTTTCTTT

j_gene: TRBJ2-3
d_gene: TRBD2
abundance: few
v_gene: TRBV6-1
CDR3aa: CASSHYPGLAGGADTQYF
CDR3nt: TGTGCCAGCAGTCACTACCCGGGACTAGCGGGAGGGGCAGATACGCAGTATTTT

j_gene: TRBJ2-5
d_gene: .
abundance: .
v_gene: TRBV5-1
CDR3aa: CASSDGHGVETQYF
CDR3nt: TGCGCCAGCAGCGACGGACATGGTGTGGAGACCCAGTACTTC

j_gene: TRBJ1-2
d_gene: TRBD1
abundance: few
v_gene: TRBV6-1
CDR3aa: CASSLQGGGAGYTF
CDR3nt: TGTGCCAGCAGTCTCCAGGGGGGGGGCGCTGGCTACACCTTC

j_gene: TRBJ2-6
d_gene: .
abundance: .
v_gene: TRBV6-2/TRBV6-3
CDR3aa: CASRILGTSGANVLTF
CDR3nt: TGTGCCAGCAGAATCCTGGGGACGTCTGGGGCCAACGTCCTGACTTTC

j_gene: TRBJ2-1
d_gene: TRBD2
abundance: many
v_gene: TRBV28
CDR3aa: CASSSLAGALNEQFF
CDR3nt: TGTGCCAGCAGTTCCTTAGCGGGAGCCCTTAATGAGCAGTTCTTC

j_gene: TRBJ1-4
d_gene: .
abundance: many
v_gene: TRBV6-4
CDR3aa: CASSDQRPPPTNEKLFF
CDR3nt: TGTGCCAGCAGTGACCAACGACCCCCCCCAACTAATGAAAAACTGTTTTTT

j_gene: TRBJ1-3
d_gene: .
abundance: few
v_gene: TRBV5-1
CDR3aa: CASSPWWYGSISGNTIYF
CDR3nt: TGCGCCAGCAGCCCTTGGTGGTACGGGTCGATTTCTGGAAACACCATATATTTT

j_gene: TRBJ1-2
d_gene: .
abundance: few
v_gene: TRBV27
CDR3aa: CASVEQRDAGLYCYTF
CDR3nt: TGTGCCAGCGTCGAGCAGCGGGACGCCGGACTTTATTGCTACACCTTC

j_gene: TRBJ2-5
d_gene: TRBD2
abundance: many
v_gene: TRBV30
CDR3aa: CAWRTSGSRETQYF
CDR3nt: TGTGCCTGGAGGACTAGCGGGAGTAGGGAGACCCAGTACTTC

j_gene: TRBJ2-2
d_gene: .
abundance: many
v_gene: TRBV5-4
CDR3aa: CASSPASGELFF
CDR3nt: TGTGCCAGCAGCCCTGCATCCGGGGAGCTGTTTTTT

j_gene: TRBJ2-7
d_gene: TRBD2
abundance: many
v_gene: TRBV20-1
CDR3aa: CSARDSLAAYEQYF
CDR3nt: TGCAGTGCTAGAGATTCCCTAGCGGCATACGAGCAGTACTTC

j_gene: TRBJ2-1
d_gene: .
abundance: .
v_gene: TRBV24-1
CDR3aa: CGTSDLMDKQFF
CDR3nt: TGTGGCACCAGTGATTTGATGGACAAACAGTTCTTC

j_gene: TRBJ1-5
d_gene: .
abundance: .
v_gene: TRBV2
CDR3aa: CASSTAPGRYSNQPQHF
CDR3nt: TGTGCCAGCAGTACGGCCCCGGGCCGGTATAGCAATCAGCCCCAACATTTT

j_gene: TRBJ1-2
d_gene: .
abundance: many
v_gene: TRBV20-1
CDR3aa: CSASQGDYGYTF
CDR3nt: TGCAGTGCTTCACAAGGCGATTATGGCTACACCTTC

j_gene: TRBJ2-3
d_gene: TRBD2
abundance: many
v_gene: TRBV5-1
CDR3aa: CASSRVGTSRSTDTQYF
CDR3nt: TGCGCCAGCAGCCGTGTCGGGACTAGCAGGAGCACAGATACGCAGTATTTT

j_gene: TRBJ2-1
d_gene: .
abundance: .
v_gene: TRBV6-1
CDR3aa: CASRPRYSGPNSYNERFF
CDR3nt: TGTGCCAGCAGGCCACGTTATAGCGGACCAAACTCCTACAATGAGCGGTTCTTC

j_gene: TRBJ2-6
d_gene: .
abundance: many
v_gene: TRBV11-2
CDR3aa: CASSLGFAGSSGANVLTF
CDR3nt: TGTGCCAGCAGCTTAGGCTTCGCGGGAAGCTCTGGGGCCAACGTCCTGACTTTC

j_gene: TRBJ1-1
d_gene: .
abundance: many
v_gene: TRBV11-2
CDR3aa: CATGRTTEAFF
CDR3nt: TGTGCCACAGGACGCACCACTGAAGCTTTCTTT

j_gene: TRBJ1-6
d_gene: .
abundance: few
v_gene: TRBV6-1
CDR3aa: CASRRAGESPLHF
CDR3nt: TGTGCCAGCAGGCGGGCAGGGGAATCACCCCTCCACTTT

j_gene: TRBJ2-7
d_gene: TRBD2
abundance: many
v_gene: TRBV6-1
CDR3aa: CASSRTSDPREQYF
CDR3nt: TGTGCCAGCAGCCGGACTAGCGATCCACGAGAGCAGTACTTC

j_gene: TRBJ2-5
d_gene: .
abundance: many
v_gene: TRBV7-9
CDR3aa: CASSLVRSSRETQYF
CDR3nt: TGTGCCAGCAGCTTAGTCCGGAGTAGCCGAGAGACCCAGTACTTC

j_gene: TRBJ2-4
d_gene: TRBD2
abundance: many
v_gene: TRBV28
CDR3aa: CASSLTGAGLKNIQYF
CDR3nt: TGTGCCAGCAGTTTAACGGGAGCGGGGCTCAAGAACATTCAGTACTTC

j_gene: TRBJ2-1
d_gene: .
abundance: many
v_gene: TRBV30
CDR3aa: CAWSVLSGSYNEQFF
CDR3nt: TGTGCCTGGAGTGTACTTAGCGGATCCTACAATGAGCAGTTCTTC

j_gene: TRBJ2-7
d_gene: .
abundance: many
v_gene: TRBV27
CDR3aa: CASSFLGEGYEQYF
CDR3nt: TGTGCCAGCAGTTTTCTAGGGGAAGGCTACGAGCAGTACTTC

j_gene: TRBJ2-7
d_gene: .
abundance: few
v_gene: TRBV2
CDR3aa: CASSDPRQVNHEQYF
CDR3nt: TGTGCCAGCAGTGATCCCCGACAGGTGAATCACGAGCAGTACTTC

j_gene: TRBJ2-2
d_gene: .
abundance: many
v_gene: TRBV5-1
CDR3aa: CASSSRGTGELFF
CDR3nt: TGCGCCAGCAGCTCAAGAGGGACCGGGGAGCTGTTTTTT